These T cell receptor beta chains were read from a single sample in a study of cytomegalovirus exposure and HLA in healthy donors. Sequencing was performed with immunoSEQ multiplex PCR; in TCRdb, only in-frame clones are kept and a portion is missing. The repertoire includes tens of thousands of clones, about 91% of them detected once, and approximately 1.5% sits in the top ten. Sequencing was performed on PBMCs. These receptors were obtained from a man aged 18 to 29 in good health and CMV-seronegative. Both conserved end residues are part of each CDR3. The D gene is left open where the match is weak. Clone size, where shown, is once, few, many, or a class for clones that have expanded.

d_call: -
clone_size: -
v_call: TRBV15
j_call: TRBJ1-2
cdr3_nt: TGTGCCACCAGCAGAACGAGGGATAACTATGGCTACACCTTC
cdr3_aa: CATSRTRDNYGYTF

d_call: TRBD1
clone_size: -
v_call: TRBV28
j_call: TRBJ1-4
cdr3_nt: TGTGCCAGCAGCCGTGGACAGGATCATGAAAAACTGTTTTTT
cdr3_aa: CASSRGQDHEKLFF

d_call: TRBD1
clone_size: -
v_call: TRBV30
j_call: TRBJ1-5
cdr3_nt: TGTGCCTGGTCGCAAGGGGGGACAGGGGGTGTCAATCAGCCCCAGCATTTT
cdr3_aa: CAWSQGGTGGVNQPQHF

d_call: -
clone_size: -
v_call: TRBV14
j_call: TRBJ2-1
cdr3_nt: TGTGCCAGCAGCCAATATCTACAGCCGAACAATGAGCAGTTCTTC
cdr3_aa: CASSQYLQPNNEQFF

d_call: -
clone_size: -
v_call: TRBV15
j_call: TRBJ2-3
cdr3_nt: TGTGCCACCAGCAGAGTCCTAGGAGCGGACACAGATACGCAGTATTTT
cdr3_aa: CATSRVLGADTDTQYF

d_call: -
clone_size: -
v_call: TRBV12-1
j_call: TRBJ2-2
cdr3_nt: TGTGCCGGGCTGGAACGTCGTGCCGGGGAGCTGTTTTTT
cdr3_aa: CAGLERRAGELFF

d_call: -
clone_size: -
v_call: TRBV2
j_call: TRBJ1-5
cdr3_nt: TGTGCCAGCAGCCGGGGTGGACCCCATAATTATCAGCCCCAGCATTTT
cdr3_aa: CASSRGGPHNYQPQHF

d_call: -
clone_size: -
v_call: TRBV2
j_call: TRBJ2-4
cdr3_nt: TGTGCCAGCAGTGGGACTCACATTCAGTACTTC
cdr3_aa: CASSGTHIQYF

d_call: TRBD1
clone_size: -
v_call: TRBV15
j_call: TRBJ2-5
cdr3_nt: TGTGCCACCAGCAGAGGGGGGACAGGAGAGACCCAGTACTTC
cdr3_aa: CATSRGGTGETQYF

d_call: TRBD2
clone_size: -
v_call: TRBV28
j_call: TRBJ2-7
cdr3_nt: TGTGCCAGCAGGGATGGGGGGGACGAGCAGTACTTC
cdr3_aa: CASRDGGDEQYF

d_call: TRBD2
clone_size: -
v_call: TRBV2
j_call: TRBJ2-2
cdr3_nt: TGTGCCAGCAGTATGACTAGCGGGAGGACCGGGGAGCTGTTTTTT
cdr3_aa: CASSMTSGRTGELFF

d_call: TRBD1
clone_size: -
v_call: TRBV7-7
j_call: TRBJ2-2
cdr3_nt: TGTGCTAGCACCTCTTGGGGGACAGGGCTAGAGACCGGGGAGCTGTTTTTT
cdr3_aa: CASTSWGTGLETGELFF

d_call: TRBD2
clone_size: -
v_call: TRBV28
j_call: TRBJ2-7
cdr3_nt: TGTGCCAGATTTCAACCTTGGGCTAGCGGGACCATACACTACGAGCAGTACTTC
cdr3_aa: CARFQPWASGTIHYEQYF

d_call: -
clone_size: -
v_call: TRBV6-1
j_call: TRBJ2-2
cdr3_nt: TGTGCCAGCAGTGCAGGGGTCCTGGCGTCTGCGAACACCGGGGAGCTGTTTTTT
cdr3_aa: CASSAGVLASANTGELFF

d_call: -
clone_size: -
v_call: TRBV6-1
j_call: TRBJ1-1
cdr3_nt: TGTGCCAGCGTCCTAAAGCCTATGAACACTGAAGCTTTCTTT
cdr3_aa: CASVLKPMNTEAFF

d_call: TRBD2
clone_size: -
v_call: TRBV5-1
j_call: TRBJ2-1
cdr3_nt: TGCGCCAGCAGCTTACTAGCGGGAGGCAACAATGAGCAGTTCTTC
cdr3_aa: CASSLLAGGNNEQFF

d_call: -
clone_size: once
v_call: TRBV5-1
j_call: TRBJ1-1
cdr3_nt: TGCGCCAGCAGCTTGGCCACCGGGGGCACTGAAGCTTTCTTT
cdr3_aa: CASSLATGGTEAFF

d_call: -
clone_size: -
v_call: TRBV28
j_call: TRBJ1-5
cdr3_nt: TGTGCCACTGCGCCCAGACATTTTAACTCAATAAACTATCAGCCCCAGCATTTT
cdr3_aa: CATAPRHFNSINYQPQHF

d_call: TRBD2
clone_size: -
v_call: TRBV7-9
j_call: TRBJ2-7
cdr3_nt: TGTGCCAGCAGCCCCAACCCTCAGCGGGGGGACTCCTACGAGCAGTACTTC
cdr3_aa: CASSPNPQRGDSYEQYF

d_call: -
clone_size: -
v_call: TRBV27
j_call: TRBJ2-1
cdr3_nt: TGTGCCAGCAGTTTGGGATCCGGGACTTATCCGGGTGAGCAGTTCTTC
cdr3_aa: CASSLGSGTYPGEQFF

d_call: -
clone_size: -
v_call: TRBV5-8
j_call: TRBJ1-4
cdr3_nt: TGTGCCTCCTGGGGGCTTGGGAATGAAAAACTGTTTTTT
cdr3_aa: CASWGLGNEKLFF

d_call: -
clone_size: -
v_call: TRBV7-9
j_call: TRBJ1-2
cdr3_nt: TGTGCCAGCAGCTCCCAGGCCCTAAGCTATGGCTACACCTTC
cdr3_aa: CASSSQALSYGYTF

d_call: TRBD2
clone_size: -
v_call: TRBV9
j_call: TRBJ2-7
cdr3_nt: TGTGCCAGCGTCGGACTAGCGGGAAGGGAGCAGTACTTC
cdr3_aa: CASVGLAGREQYF

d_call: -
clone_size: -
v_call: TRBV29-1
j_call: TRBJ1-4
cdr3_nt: TGCAGCGTTGATGACAGATATAATGAAAAACTGTTTTTT
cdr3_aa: CSVDDRYNEKLFF

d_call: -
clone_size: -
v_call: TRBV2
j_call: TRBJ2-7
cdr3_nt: TGTGCCAGCAGTGAAAAACCGGGAGTTTCCCTGTACGAGCAGTACTTC
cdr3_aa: CASSEKPGVSLYEQYF

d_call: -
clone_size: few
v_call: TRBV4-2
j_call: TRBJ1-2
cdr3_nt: TGTGCCAGCAGCCAAGGAGCGACAGAATCTTATGGCTACACCTTC
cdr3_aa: CASSQGATESYGYTF

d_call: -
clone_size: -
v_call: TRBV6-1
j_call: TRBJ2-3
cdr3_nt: TGTGCCAGCAGTGATATGAAGGGAGTAGGATCAGATACGCAGTATTTT
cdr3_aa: CASSDMKGVGSDTQYF

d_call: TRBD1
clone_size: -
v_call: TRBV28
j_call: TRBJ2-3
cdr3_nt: TGTGCCAGCAGTAGATCCACCGGACAGGGGCGCACAGATACGCAGTATTTT
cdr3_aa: CASSRSTGQGRTDTQYF

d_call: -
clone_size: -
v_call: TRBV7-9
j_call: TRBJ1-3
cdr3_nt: TGTGCCAGCAGCTTCCGGCAGGGAAACACTGGAAACACCATATATTTT
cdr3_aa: CASSFRQGNTGNTIYF

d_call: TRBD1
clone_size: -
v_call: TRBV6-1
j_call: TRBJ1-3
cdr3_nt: TGTGCCAGCACCCAGGGGGCAGGTGGAAACACCATATATTTT
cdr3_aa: CASTQGAGGNTIYF

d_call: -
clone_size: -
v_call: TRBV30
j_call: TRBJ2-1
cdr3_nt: TGTGCCTGGAGCTACAGGGAAGAAGAAATCTTC
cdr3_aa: CAWSYREEEIF

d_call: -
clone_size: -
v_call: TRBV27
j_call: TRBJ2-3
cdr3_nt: TGTGCCAGCAGTTTACGTGTGTCTGCAGATACGCAGTATTTT
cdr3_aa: CASSLRVSADTQYF

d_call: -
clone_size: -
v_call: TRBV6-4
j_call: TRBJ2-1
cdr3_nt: TGTGCCAGCAGTGAAGGAGCGATCCCCTACAATGAGCAGTTCTTC
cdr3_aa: CASSEGAIPYNEQFF

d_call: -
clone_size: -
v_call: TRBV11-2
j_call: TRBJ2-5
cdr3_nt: TGTGCCAGCAGCTCCCTAGCGACCCAGTACTTC
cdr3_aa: CASSSLATQYF

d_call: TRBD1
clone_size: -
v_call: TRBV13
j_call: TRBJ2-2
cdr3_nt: TGTGCCAGCAGCTTAGTAGTGAGGCAGGGGGACACCGGGGAGCTGTTTTTT
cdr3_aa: CASSLVVRQGDTGELFF

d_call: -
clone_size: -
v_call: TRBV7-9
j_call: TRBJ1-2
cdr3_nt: TGTGCCAGCAGCCCCGATGGTTCGGGACTCCGAGAGAGCTATGGCTACACCTTC
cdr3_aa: CASSPDGSGLRESYGYTF

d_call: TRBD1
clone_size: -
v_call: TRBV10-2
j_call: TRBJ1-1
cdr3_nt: TGCGCCAGCAGTGAGTCGACAGGGTTTCGGGCGAACACTGAAGCTTTCTTT
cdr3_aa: CASSESTGFRANTEAFF

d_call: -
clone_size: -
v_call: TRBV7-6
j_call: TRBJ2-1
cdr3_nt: TGTGCCAGCAGCTTAGAAGGGAGCTCCTACAATGAGCAGTTCTTC
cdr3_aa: CASSLEGSSYNEQFF

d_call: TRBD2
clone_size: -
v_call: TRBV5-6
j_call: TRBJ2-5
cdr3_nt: TGTGCCAGCAGCCCCGGACTAGCGGGAGTCGAGACCCAGTACTTC
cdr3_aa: CASSPGLAGVETQYF

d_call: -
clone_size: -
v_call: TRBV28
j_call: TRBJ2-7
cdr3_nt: TGTGCCAGCAGTCCCGGGACATTCGACGAGCAGTACTTC
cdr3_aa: CASSPGTFDEQYF

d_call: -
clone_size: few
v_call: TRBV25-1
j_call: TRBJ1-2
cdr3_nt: TGTGCCAGCAGTGGAGGGGGTAACGATGGCTACACCTTC
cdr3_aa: CASSGGGNDGYTF

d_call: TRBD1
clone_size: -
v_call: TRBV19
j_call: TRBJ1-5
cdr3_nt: TGTGCCAGTAGTATAAGGAGACAGGGAGTAGCCCAGCATTTT
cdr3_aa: CASSIRRQGVAQHF

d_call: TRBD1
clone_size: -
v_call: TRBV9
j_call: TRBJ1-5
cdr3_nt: TGTGCCAGCAGCCTAGACAGGGGGCCAGATCAGCCCCAGCATTTT
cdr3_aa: CASSLDRGPDQPQHF

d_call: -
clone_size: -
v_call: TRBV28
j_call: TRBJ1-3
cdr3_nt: TGTGCCAGCAGTCTCGGGGGGGGCTCTGGAAACACCATATATTTT
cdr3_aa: CASSLGGGSGNTIYF

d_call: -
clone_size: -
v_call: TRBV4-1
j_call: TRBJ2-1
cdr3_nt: TGCGCCAGCAGCCACCTGACTGGTCGTAGTCGGGATGAGCAGTTCTTC
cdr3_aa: CASSHLTGRSRDEQFF

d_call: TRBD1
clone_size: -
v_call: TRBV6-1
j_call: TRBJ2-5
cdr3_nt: TGTGCCAGCAGTGGCCAACAGGGGAACCAAGAGACCCAGTACTTC
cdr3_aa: CASSGQQGNQETQYF

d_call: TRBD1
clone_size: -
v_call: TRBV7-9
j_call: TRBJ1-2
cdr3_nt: TGTGCCAGCAGCTTAGAACAGGGGGCCGGCTACACCTTC
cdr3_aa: CASSLEQGAGYTF

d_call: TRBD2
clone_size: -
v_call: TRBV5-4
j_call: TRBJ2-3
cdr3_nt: TGTGCCAGCAGAGCGGGAAGTTCAGATACGCAGTATTTT
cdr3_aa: CASRAGSSDTQYF

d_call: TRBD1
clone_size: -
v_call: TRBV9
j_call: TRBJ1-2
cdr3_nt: TGTGCCAGCAGCGTCAGACAGGGGGCCCAATATGGCTACACCTTC
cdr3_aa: CASSVRQGAQYGYTF

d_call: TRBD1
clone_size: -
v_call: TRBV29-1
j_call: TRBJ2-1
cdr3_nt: TGCAGCGCTCCGGACAGGGTACTTTCCGGGACGCAGTTCTTC
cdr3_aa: CSAPDRVLSGTQFF

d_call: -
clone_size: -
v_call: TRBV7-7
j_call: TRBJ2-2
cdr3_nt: TGTGCTAGCAGCTTATTGGTGGGCGCTGGGAACACCGGGGAGCTGTTTTTT
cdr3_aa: CASSLLVGAGNTGELFF

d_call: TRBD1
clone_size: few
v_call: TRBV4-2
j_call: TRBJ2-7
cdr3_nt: TGTGCCAGCAGCCAAGATGGGGACAGGGTAAACGAGCAGTACTTC
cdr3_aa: CASSQDGDRVNEQYF

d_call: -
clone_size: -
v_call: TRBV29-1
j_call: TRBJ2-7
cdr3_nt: TGCAGCGTTGGGGTGGGAGACTCTCCGTCCGAGCAGTACTTC
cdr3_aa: CSVGVGDSPSEQYF

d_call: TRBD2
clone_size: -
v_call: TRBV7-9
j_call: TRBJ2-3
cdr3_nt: TGTGCCAGCAGCCTTAGGTCTAGCGGGGCAGATACGCAGTATTTT
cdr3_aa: CASSLRSSGADTQYF

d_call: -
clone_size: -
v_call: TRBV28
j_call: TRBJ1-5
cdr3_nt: TGTGCCAGCAGTTTCTCAGATTATAGCAATCAGCCCCAGCATTTT
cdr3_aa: CASSFSDYSNQPQHF